A selection of T cell receptor beta chains follows, all from one sample in a study of blood T cell repertoires in COVID-19. Method: immunoSEQ multiplex PCR; TCRdb's copy keeps in-frame clones and lacks some. The sample has about 190,000 clones, roughly 90% seen once. Sequences were obtained from peripheral blood. Receptor source: a man younger than 35 with active or convalescent COVID-19. Each CDR3 is given with its conserved first and last residue. Each record gives: clone size, D gene, V gene, J gene, CDR3 DNA, CDR3 protein. A D gene is named only where the DNA matches it firmly. The listing skips clone size in some rows; elsewhere it reads once, few, many or a size class.

NA,NA,TRBV2,TRBJ2-4,TGTGCCAGCACGAGACAAGCCAAAAACATTCAGTACTTC,CASTRQAKNIQYF
NA,NA,TRBV3-1/TRBV3-2,TRBJ1-2,TGTGCCAGCAGCCGGACACTGGGTGGCTACACCTTC,CASSRTLGGYTF
NA,NA,TRBV6-2/TRBV6-3,TRBJ1-2,TGTGCCAGCAGTTTTAGACCGGGCTATGGCTACACCTTC,CASSFRPGYGYTF
few,NA,TRBV2,TRBJ2-7,TGTGCCAGCAGTGTGGGAACTCGGGGGTTCGAGCAGTACTTC,CASSVGTRGFEQYF
NA,TRBD2,TRBV9,TRBJ2-5,TGTGCCAGCAGCCCAAGGGTGGGGGGGAATACCGAAGAGACCCAGTACTTC,CASSPRVGGNTEETQYF
NA,NA,TRBV15,TRBJ1-1,TGTGCCACCAGCAGAGATAGGGGAAACACTGAAGCTTTCTTT,CATSRDRGNTEAFF
NA,TRBD1,TRBV7-9,TRBJ1-4,TGTGCCAGCAGCTTAGATCAGGGGGCGGGTGAAAAACTGTTTTTT,CASSLDQGAGEKLFF
NA,TRBD1,TRBV5-6,TRBJ2-2,TGTGCCAGCAGCTTAGGGGCAGGGGGAACCGGGGAGCTGTTTTTT,CASSLGAGGTGELFF
NA,TRBD1,TRBV3-1/TRBV3-2,TRBJ2-7,TGTGCCAGCAGCCAAGATCCCTTGGACAGGGGTTACGAGCAGTACTTC,CASSQDPLDRGYEQYF
NA,NA,TRBV7-9,TRBJ1-4,TGTGCCAGCAGCTCCCAGGGAGGGATGGCTAATGAAAAACTGTTTTTT,CASSSQGGMANEKLFF
once,NA,TRBV2,TRBJ1-6,TGTGCCAGCAGTGAAAATGCGCAGGGTGAGGTTTGGTCACCCCTCCACTTT,CASSENAQGEVWSPLHF
few,NA,TRBV27,TRBJ2-1,TGTGCCAGCAGTTTGGAGGCGGCATACAATGAGCAGTTCTTC,CASSLEAAYNEQFF
few,TRBD1,TRBV4-1,TRBJ1-3,TGCGCCAGCAGCCACGGACAGGGTACTGGAAACACCATATATTTT,CASSHGQGTGNTIYF
NA,NA,TRBV19,TRBJ1-1,TGTGCCAGTAGTATAGTAAATATGAACACTGAAGCTTTCTTT,CASSIVNMNTEAFF
NA,TRBD1,TRBV6-4,TRBJ2-1,TGTGCCAGCAGTGACGGACAGGGGTCCTACAATGAGCAGTTCTTC,CASSDGQGSYNEQFF
NA,TRBD1,TRBV15,TRBJ1-3,TGTGCCACCAGCGGTGACAGGGGGCACTCTGGAAACACCATATATTTT,CATSGDRGHSGNTIYF
NA,NA,TRBV11-2,TRBJ1-1,TGTGCCAGCAGCTCAGGGCCGAACACTGAAGCTTTCTTT,CASSSGPNTEAFF
NA,NA,TRBV12-3/TRBV12-4,TRBJ1-2,TGTGCCAGCAGGATTACCGGGACACGCACCTTC,CASRITGTRTF
NA,TRBD1,TRBV7-8,TRBJ2-7,TGTGCCAGCAGCTTCGGGACAGACCCGGGCTACGAGCAGTACTTC,CASSFGTDPGYEQYF
NA,TRBD1,TRBV6-5,TRBJ1-5,TGTGCCAGCAGTTACTCAGACAGGGAGTGGAATCAGCCCCAGCATTTT,CASSYSDREWNQPQHF
NA,TRBD2,TRBV5-1,TRBJ2-1,TGCGCCAGCAGCCCAACCGTGGGGCGGGGGGCCAGGGAGCAGTTCTTC,CASSPTVGRGAREQFF
NA,NA,TRBV7-3,TRBJ2-2,TGTGCCAGCAGCGTAACAGGGGCGCGGGGCACCGGGGAGCTGTTTTTT,CASSVTGARGTGELFF
NA,NA,TRBV5-1,TRBJ1-2,TGCGCCAGCAGCTTGAGGCAGGGTCATGTGGGCTACACCTTC,CASSLRQGHVGYTF
NA,NA,TRBV6-5,TRBJ2-7,TGTGCCAGCACCCAAGCGGCCCTCTCAGAGCAGTACTTC,CASTQAALSEQYF
NA,TRBD2,TRBV30,TRBJ2-3,TGTGCCTGGAGACCATGGTCGGGGGGGAGCACAAATACGCAGTATTTT,CAWRPWSGGSTNTQYF
NA,NA,TRBV23-1,TRBJ1-2,TGCGCCAGCGGATCCCCTCCGGGGTATGGCTACACCTTC,CASGSPPGYGYTF
NA,TRBD1,TRBV6-5,TRBJ1-5,TGTGCCAGCAGTTCCCGGACAGGGGGTAGTAATCAGCCCCAGCATTTT,CASSSRTGGSNQPQHF
NA,TRBD1,TRBV20-1,TRBJ2-2,TGCAGTGCTAGTCCGGACAGGGGAAACATGGGGACCGGGGAGCTGTTTTTT,CSASPDRGNMGTGELFF
NA,TRBD2,TRBV28,TRBJ2-3,TGTGCCAGCAGTTTAGGACTAGCGGGAGGTGATACGCAGTATTTT,CASSLGLAGGDTQYF
NA,NA,TRBV5-1,TRBJ1-1,TGCGCCAGCAGCTTGGCCTCCGCCCTTCCAGGCACTGAAGCTTTCTTT,CASSLASALPGTEAFF
NA,NA,TRBV4-1,TRBJ1-1,TGCGCCAGCAGCCTCGGACGGGGTGACACTGAAGCTTTCTTT,CASSLGRGDTEAFF
NA,TRBD2,TRBV30,TRBJ2-7,TGTGCCTGGAGTTATAGCGGGGGGGCCTACGAGCAGTACTTC,CAWSYSGGAYEQYF
NA,TRBD1,TRBV11-2,TRBJ1-4,TGTGCCAGCAGCTTAGTGACAGGGAAGGGAAAACTGTTTTTT,CASSLVTGKGKLFF
medium-sized,NA,TRBV6-1,TRBJ1-5,TGTGCCAGCAGTGAAGGGTTTGGAACGCCGGGGCCCCAGCATTTT,CASSEGFGTPGPQHF
NA,TRBD2,TRBV6-5,TRBJ2-3,TGTGCCAGCAGACCGGGACTAAGCACAGATACGCAGTATTTT,CASRPGLSTDTQYF
NA,NA,TRBV3-1/TRBV3-2,TRBJ2-1,TGTGCCAGCAGCCAAGGGGCCAGCTCCTACAATGAGCAGTTCTTC,CASSQGASSYNEQFF
NA,NA,TRBV2,TRBJ2-1,TGTGCCAGCAGAGCCGGGACTTCCTACAATGAGCAGTTCTTC,CASRAGTSYNEQFF
NA,TRBD1,TRBV4-3,TRBJ1-5,TGCGCCAGCAGCCAAGAGGCAGGGGGCCTTCAGCCCCAGCATTTT,CASSQEAGGLQPQHF
once,NA,TRBV12-3/TRBV12-4,TRBJ1-2,TGTGCCAGCAGTTTCGGGACTGGCGGCTACACCTTC,CASSFGTGGYTF
NA,NA,TRBV7-6,TRBJ2-1,TGTGCCAGCAGCTCGTTGCAGGACTTGTCTCACAATGAGCAGTTCTTC,CASSSLQDLSHNEQFF
NA,NA,TRBV7-9,TRBJ1-2,TGTGCCAGCAGCTTACTAGCAGGGGTGGTCAACTATGGCTACACCTTC,CASSLLAGVVNYGYTF